This section outlines one TCR beta chain sequence together with its context. Its antigen is still unknown. cDNA came from roughly 0.53 to 1 ug RNA primed by random hexamers. TCRdb analysed the immunoSEQ multiplex PCR reads with MiXCR anew, one entry per CDR3 protein. Counted here are some 400,000 distinct CDR3 sequences, 85% occurring once; the ten biggest clones make up about 0.12%. The authors negatively isolated CD8+ and CD4+ T cells and FACS-enriched TEMRA cells. Trimming took off 6 bases at V and 3 bases at J, with 24 bases between the two ends. CDR1 and CDR2 from the germline V gene are DFQATT and SNEGSKA (reference sequence). The CDR3 covers 16 residues. The record originates from a study of CD8 T cells in Susac syndrome. Notes on the study in general: The number of individuals included in the study's TCR sequencing and HLA analysis was acknowledged as relatively small.

V is TRBV20-1 and J is TRBJ2-7, with D possibly TRBD2 on 6 matching bases. This TCR derives from a human donor with multiple sclerosis. The sample comprised CD8+ T cells from PBMCs. The CDR3 DNA is TGCAGTGCCGGGGGTGGGCGGGGTCTCGCCGGCTACGAGCAGTACTTC. Residues: CSAGGGRGLAGYEQYF.